This TCR beta chain was found in a study of T cell changes during pregnancy in multiple sclerosis. The CDR3 sequence is 16 residues long. Deletions cut 5 bases from V and 1 base from J, with 17 bases between. Germline CDR1 reads SGHRS; CDR2 reads YFSETQ. Sequencing was performed with immunoSEQ multiplex PCR; in TCRdb, only in-frame clones are kept and a portion is missing. The table has about 100,000 clones, around 90% seen once. The sequencing here drew on peripheral blood, taken in the second trimester of pregnancy. The receptor was derived from a female donor with multiple sclerosis, enrolled in a pregnancy study. V usage is TRBV5-1 and J usage is TRBJ2-3; tentatively, D is TRBD2 (6 bases). CDR3 sequence reads: CASRERLGGGTDTQYF. The CDR3 DNA reads as TGCGCCAGCAGGGAGAGATTGGGGGGTGGCACAGATACGCAGTATTTT.